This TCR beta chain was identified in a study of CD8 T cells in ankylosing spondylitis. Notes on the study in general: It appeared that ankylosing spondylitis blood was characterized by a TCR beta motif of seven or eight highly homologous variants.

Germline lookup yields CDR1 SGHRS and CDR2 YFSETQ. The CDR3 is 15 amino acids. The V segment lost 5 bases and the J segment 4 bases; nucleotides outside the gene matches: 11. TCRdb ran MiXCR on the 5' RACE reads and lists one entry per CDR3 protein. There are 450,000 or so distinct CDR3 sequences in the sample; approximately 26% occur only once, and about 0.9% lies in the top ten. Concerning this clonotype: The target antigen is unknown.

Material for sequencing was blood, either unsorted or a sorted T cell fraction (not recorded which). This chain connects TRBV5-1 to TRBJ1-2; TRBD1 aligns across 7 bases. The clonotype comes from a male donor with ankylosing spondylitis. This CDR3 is CASSRDRESPYGYTF. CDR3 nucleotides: TGCGCCAGCAGTCGTGACAGGGAGAGTCCCTATGGCTACACCTTC.